In its sample, the clone carrying this T cell receptor beta chain was seen a few times. The antigen is not known. The data originate from a study of T cell repertoires in cytomegalovirus infection. Whole-study context: Use of recently identified HLA-C-restricted and well-studied HLA-B-restricted CMV epitopes was part of the study. It was the public TCR beta signatures that indicated both CMV infection and matching HLA type.

Each CDR3 protein is one row after TCRdb ran MiXCR on the reads. The sample lists fewer than 850,000 distinct CDR3 sequences; roughly 29% were seen once. Overall study results and limits: Dominating the ex vivo response were HLA-C-restricted CMV-specific TCR beta clonotypes.

This sequence originates from a human donor in good health (CMV status not recorded). Some clones in this sample may be carry-over from other donors' samples. The sequencing here drew on cultured CD8+ T cells from PBMCs, taken from culture after CMV antigen stimulation.

CDR3 protein: CASSYSVGGEQFF. The CDR3 DNA sequence: TGTGCCAGCAGTTACTCGGTGGGCGGGGAGCAGTTCTTC. This chain joins TRBV6-6 and TRBJ2-1, with D possibly being TRBD2 (5 bases). Germline V CDR1 and CDR2: MNHNY, SVGAGI (reference sequence). The CDR3 contains 13 residues. Trimming pared 0 bases from V and 10 bases from J, leaving 10 bases between.